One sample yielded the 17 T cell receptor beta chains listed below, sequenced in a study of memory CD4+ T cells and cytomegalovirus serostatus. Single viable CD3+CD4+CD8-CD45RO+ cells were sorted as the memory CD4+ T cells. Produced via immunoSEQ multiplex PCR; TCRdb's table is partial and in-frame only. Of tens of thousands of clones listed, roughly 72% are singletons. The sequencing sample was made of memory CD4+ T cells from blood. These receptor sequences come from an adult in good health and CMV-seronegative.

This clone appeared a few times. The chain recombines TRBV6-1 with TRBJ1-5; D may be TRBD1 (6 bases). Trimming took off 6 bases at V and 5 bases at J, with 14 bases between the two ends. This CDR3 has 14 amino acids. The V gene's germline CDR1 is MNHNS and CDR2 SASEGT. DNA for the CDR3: TGTGCCAGCAGGGAACAGGGTAGGGATCAGCCCCAGCATTTT. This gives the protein CASREQGRDQPQHF.

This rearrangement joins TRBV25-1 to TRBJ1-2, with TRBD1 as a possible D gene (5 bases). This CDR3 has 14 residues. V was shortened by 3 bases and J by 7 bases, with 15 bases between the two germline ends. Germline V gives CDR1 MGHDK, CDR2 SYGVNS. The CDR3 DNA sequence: TGTGCCAGCAGTGAGACGGCAGGGCTGGGTGGCTACACCTTC. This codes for CASSETAGLGGYTF.

The CDR3 sequence is CAAKQGGDGYTF. The CDR3, as DNA: TGTGCCGCCAAACAGGGAGGGGATGGCTACACCTTC. The chain is built from TRBV28 and TRBJ1-2; possible D gene TRBD1, 6 bases. The CDR3 is 12 amino acids. With 11 bases removed from V and 6 bases from J, the gap between germline ends came to 16 bases. CDR1 and CDR2 (germline): MDHEN, SYDVKM.

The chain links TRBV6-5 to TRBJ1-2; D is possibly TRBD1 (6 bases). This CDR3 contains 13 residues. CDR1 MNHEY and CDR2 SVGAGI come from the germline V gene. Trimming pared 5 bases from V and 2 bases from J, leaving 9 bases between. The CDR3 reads CASSPTGNYGYTF. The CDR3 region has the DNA TGTGCCAGCAGTCCTACAGGGAACTATGGCTACACCTTC.

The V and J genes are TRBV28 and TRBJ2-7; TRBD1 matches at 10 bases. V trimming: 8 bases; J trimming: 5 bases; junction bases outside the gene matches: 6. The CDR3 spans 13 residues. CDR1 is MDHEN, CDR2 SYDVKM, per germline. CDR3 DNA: TGTGCCAGCCGGGGACAGGGGTTACACGAGCAGTACTTC. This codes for CASRGQGLHEQYF.

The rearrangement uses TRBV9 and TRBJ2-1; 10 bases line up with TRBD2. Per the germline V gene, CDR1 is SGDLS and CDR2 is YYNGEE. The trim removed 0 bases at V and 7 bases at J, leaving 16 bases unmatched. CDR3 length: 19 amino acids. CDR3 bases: TGTGCCAGCAGCGTAGCCGTAGGGACTCTAGCGGGGGCAGGGAATGAGCAGTTCTTC. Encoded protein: CASSVAVGTLAGAGNEQFF.

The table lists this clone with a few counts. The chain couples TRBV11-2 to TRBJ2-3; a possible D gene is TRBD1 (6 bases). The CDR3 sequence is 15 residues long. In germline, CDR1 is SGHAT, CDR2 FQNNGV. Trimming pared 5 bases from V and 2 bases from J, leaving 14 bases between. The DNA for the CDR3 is TGTGCCAGCAGCCGAAGACAGGCCGTCACAGATACGCAGTATTTT. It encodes CASSRRQAVTDTQYF.

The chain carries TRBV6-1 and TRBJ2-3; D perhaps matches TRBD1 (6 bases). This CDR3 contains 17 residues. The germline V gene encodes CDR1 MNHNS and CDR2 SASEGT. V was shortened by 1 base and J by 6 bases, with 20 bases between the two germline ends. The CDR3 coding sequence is TGTGCCAGCAGTGAAGTTTTTTCTGGGACATTGGGCGATACGCAGTATTTT. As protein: CASSEVFSGTLGDTQYF.

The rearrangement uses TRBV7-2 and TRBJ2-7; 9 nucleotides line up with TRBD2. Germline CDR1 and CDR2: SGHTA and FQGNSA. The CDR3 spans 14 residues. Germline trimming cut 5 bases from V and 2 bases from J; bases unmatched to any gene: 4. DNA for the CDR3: TGTGCCAGCAGCAAAGTAGCGGGGGCCTACGAGCAGTACTTC. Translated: CASSKVAGAYEQYF.

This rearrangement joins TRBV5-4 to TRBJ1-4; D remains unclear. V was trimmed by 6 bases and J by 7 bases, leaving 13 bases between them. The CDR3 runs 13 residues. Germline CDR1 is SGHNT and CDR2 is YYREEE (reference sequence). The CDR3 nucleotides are TGTGCCAGCAAGGGAGGTCTCAGTGAAAAACTGTTTTTT. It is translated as CASKGGLSEKLFF.

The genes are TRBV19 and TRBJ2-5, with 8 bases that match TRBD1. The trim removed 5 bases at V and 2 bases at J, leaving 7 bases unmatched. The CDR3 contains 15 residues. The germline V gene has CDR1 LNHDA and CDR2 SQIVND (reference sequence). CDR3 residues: CASSPADRAQETQYF. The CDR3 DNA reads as TGTGCCAGTAGTCCAGCGGACAGGGCGCAAGAGACCCAGTACTTC.

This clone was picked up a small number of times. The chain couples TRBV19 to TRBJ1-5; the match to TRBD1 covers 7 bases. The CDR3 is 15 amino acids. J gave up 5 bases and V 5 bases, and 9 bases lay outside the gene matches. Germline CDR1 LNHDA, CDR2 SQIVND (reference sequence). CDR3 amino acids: CASSPRGQGDQPQHF. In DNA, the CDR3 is TGTGCCAGTAGTCCCCGGGGTCAGGGGGATCAGCCCCAGCATTTT.

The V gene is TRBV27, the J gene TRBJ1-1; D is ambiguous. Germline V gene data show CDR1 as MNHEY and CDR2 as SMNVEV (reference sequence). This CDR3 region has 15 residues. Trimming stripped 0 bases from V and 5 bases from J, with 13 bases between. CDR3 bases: TGTGCCAGCAGTTTATCACCGGACGGGTGGACTGAAGCTTTCTTT. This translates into CASSLSPDGWTEAFF.

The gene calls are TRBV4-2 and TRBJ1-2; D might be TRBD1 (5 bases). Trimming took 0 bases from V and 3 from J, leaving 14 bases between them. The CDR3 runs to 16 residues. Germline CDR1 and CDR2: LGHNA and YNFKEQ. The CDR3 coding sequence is TGTGCCAGCAGCCAAGACCCTTTTGGGGGGGACTATGGCTACACCTTC. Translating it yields CASSQDPFGGDYGYTF.

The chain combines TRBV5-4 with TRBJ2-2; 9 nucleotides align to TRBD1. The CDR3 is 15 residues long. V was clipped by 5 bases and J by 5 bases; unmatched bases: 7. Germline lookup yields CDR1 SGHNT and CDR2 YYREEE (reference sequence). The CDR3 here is CASSSGTGYTGELFF. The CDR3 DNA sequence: TGTGCCAGCAGTTCCGGGACAGGGTATACCGGGGAGCTGTTTTTT.

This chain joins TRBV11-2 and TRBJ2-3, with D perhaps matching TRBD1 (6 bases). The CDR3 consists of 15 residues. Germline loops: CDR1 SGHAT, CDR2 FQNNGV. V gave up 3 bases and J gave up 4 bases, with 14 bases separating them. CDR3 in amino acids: CASSFIQGGSDTQYF. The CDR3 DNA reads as TGTGCCAGCAGCTTTATACAGGGTGGCTCAGATACGCAGTATTTT.

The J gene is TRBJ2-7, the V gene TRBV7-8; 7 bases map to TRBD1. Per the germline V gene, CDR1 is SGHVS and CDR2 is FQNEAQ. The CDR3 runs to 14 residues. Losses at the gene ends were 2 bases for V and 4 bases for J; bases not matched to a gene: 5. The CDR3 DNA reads TGTGCCAGCAGCTTAACTGACAGGGCTTACGAGCAGTACTTC. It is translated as CASSLTDRAYEQYF. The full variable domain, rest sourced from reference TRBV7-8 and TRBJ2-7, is GAGVSQSPRYKVAKRGQDVALRCDPISGHVSLFWYQQALGQGPEFLTYFQNEAQLDKSGLPSDRFFAERPEGSVSTLKIQRTQQEDSAVYLCASSLTDRAYEQYFGPGTRLTVT.